These 6 T cell receptor beta chains were sequenced from one sample in a study of blood T cells in healthy people across ages. The authors ran a second PCR of about 7 to 12 cycles using a sample-barcoded 5' primer and a J-beta primer mix. One entry per CDR3 protein, called by TCRdb with MiXCR from the 5' RACE reads. This sample has 500,000 to 650,000 distinct CDR3 sequences, with over 25% found just once. The data also belong to a second study, concerning T cells of mothers and their children.

Material for sequencing was blood. The receptors were sampled from a boy younger than 10 in good health.

This clonotype appeared a few times. The gene calls are TRBV6-6 and TRBJ2-3; D gene ambiguous. V was trimmed by 3 bases and J by 1 base, leaving 11 bases between them. The CDR3 runs to 15 residues. Looked up from germline, CDR1 is MNHNY and CDR2 is SVGAGI (reference sequence). The chain's CDR3 is CASSYNGGGTDTQYF. CDR3 coding DNA: TGTGCCAGCAGTTATAATGGCGGTGGCACAGATACGCAGTATTTT.

V gene TRBV12-5 combines with J gene TRBJ1-4; tentative D call: TRBD1 (5 bases). In germline, CDR1 is LGHNT, CDR2 FRNRAP. The CDR3 is 22 amino acids. Trimming took off 3 bases at V and 0 bases at J, with 29 bases between the two ends. In DNA, the CDR3 is TGTGCTAGTGGTTTTTTCTCGGGATACAACCCCGGGACCGTTGCAACTAATGAAAAACTGTTTTTT. It encodes CASGFFSGYNPGTVATNEKLFF.

This chain uses TRBV6-2 or TRBV6-3 with TRBJ2-2; D remains unclear. The CDR3 spans 16 residues. The germline V gene encodes CDR1 MNHEY and CDR2 SVGEGT. V dropped 0 bases and J dropped 3 bases, with 11 bases sitting between them. In nucleotides, the CDR3 is TGTGCCAGCAGTTACTCGACGGTGCGGCACACCGGGGAGCTGTTTTTT. As protein: CASSYSTVRHTGELFF.

The sample holds a few counts of this clonotype. V and J are TRBV3-1 and TRBJ2-5; D assignment may be TRBD1 or TRBD2 (5 bases each). The DNA end favors TRBJ2-1, so the J call may be wrong. The CDR3 is made up of 14 amino acids. Germline CDR1 reads LGHDT; CDR2 reads YNNKEL (reference sequence). CDR3 sequence (DNA): TGTGCCAGCAGGGGGGTCACTAGGGACAATGAGCAGTTCTTC. This encodes CASRGVTRDNEQFF.

The chain recombines TRBV3-1 with TRBJ2-7; tentatively, D is TRBD1 (6 bases). This CDR3 has 14 residues. The germline V gene encodes CDR1 LGHDT and CDR2 YNNKEL (reference sequence). V was pared by 0 bases and J by 5 bases, with 11 bases between. This chain's CDR3 is CASSQDIAGDEQYF. In DNA, the CDR3 is TGTGCCAGCAGCCAAGATATAGCAGGGGACGAGCAGTACTTC.

In this sample, this clonotype turned up a few times. The chain uses TRBV10-2 and TRBJ2-1, with D possibly TRBD2 on 7 matching bases. The CDR3 has 15 amino acids. Germline loops: CDR1 WSHSY, CDR2 SAAADI. The ends were cut back, 10 bases at V and 2 bases at J, with 18 bases in the middle. CDR3 in DNA: TGCGCCACCGGACTAGGGCGGGGGCCCTACAATGAGCAGTTCTTC. This codes for CATGLGRGPYNEQFF.